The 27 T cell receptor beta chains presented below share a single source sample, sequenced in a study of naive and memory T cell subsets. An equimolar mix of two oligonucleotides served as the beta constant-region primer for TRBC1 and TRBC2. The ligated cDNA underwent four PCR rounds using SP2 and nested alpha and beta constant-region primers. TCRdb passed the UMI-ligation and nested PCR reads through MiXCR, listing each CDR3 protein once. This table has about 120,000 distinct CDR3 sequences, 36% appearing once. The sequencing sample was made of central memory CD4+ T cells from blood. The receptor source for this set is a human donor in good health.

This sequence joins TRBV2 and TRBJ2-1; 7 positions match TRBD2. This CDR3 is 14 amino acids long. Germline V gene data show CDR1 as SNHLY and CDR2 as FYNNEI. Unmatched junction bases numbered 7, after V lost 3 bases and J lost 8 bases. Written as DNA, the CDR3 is TGTGCCAGCAGTGATATGGGGGGGGGGGATGAGCAGTTCTTC. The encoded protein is CASSDMGGGDEQFF.

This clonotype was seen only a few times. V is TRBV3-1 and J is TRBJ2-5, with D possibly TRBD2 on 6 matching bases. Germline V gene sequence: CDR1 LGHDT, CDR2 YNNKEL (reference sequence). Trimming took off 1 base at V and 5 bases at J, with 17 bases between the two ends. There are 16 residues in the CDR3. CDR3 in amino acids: CASSQVLGTLGETQYF. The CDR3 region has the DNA TGTGCCAGCAGCCAAGTACTCGGGACTCTTGGTGAGACCCAGTACTTC.

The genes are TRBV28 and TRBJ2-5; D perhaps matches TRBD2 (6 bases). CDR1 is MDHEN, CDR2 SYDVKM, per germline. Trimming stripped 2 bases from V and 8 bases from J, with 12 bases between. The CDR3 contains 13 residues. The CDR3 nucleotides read TGTGCCAGCAGTTTAACTAGCCCAACAACCCAGTACTTC. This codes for CASSLTSPTTQYF.

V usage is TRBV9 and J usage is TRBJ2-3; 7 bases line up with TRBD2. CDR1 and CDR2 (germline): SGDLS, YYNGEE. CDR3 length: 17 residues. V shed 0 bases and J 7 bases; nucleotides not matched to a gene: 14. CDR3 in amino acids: CASSVGGGAGISNTQYF. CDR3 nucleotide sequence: TGTGCCAGCAGCGTAGGGGGAGGAGCGGGGATCTCGAATACGCAGTATTTT.

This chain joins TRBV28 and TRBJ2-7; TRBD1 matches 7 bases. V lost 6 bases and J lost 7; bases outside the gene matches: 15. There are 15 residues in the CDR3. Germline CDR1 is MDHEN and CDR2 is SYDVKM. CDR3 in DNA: TGTGCCAGCAGGGGGGTGACAGGGTCTATACGTGAGCAGTACTTC. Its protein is CASRGVTGSIREQYF.

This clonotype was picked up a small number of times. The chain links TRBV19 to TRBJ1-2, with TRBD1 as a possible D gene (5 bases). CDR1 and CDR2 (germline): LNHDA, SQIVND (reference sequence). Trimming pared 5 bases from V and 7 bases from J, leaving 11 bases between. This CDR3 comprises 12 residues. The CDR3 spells CASSPRDRGYTF. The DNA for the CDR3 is TGTGCCAGTAGTCCCAGGGATCGTGGCTACACCTTC. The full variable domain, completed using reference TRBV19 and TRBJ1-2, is DGGITQSPKYLFRKEGQNVTLSCEQNLNHDAMYWYRQDPGQGLRLIYYSQIVNDFQKGDIAEGYSVSREKKESFPLTVTSAQKNPTAFYLCASSPRDRGYTFGSGTRLTVV.

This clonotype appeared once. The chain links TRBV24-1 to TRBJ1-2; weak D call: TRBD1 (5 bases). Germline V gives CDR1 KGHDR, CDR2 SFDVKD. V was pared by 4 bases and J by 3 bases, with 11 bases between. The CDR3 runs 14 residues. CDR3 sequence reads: CATSEKTRDYGYTF. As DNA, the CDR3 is TGTGCCACCAGTGAGAAGACCAGGGACTATGGCTACACCTTC.

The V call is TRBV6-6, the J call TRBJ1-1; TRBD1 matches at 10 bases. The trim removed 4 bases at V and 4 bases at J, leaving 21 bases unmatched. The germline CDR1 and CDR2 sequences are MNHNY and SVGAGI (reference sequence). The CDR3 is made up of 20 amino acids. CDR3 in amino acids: CASSSHFPIPGQGLSTEAFF. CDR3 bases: TGTGCCAGCAGTTCCCACTTCCCGATTCCGGGACAGGGGTTGAGCACTGAAGCTTTCTTT.

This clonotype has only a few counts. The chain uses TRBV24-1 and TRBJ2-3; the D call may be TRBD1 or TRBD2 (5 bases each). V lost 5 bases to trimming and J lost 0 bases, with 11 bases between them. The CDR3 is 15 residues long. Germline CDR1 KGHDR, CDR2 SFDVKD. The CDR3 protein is CATSGVGTSTDTQYF. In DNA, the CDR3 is TGTGCCACCAGTGGGGTAGGGACGAGCACAGATACGCAGTATTTT.

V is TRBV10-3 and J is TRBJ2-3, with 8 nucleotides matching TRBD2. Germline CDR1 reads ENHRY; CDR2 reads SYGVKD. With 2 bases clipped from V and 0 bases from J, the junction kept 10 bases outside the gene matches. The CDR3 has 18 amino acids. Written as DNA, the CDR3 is TGTGCCATCAGTGAGCGGCAGCCGGGACTAGGCAGCACAGATACGCAGTATTTT. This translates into CAISERQPGLGSTDTQYF.

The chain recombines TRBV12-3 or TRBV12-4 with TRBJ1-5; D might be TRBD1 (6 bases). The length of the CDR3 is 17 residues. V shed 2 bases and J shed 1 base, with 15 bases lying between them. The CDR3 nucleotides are TGTGCCAGCAGTTTACTTCAGGCCAGGGGAAGCAATCAGCCCCAGCATTTT. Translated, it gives CASSLLQARGSNQPQHF.

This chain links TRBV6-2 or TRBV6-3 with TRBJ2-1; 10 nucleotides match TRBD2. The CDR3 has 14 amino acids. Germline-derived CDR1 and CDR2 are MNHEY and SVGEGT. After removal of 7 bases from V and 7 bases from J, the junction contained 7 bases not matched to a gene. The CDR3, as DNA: TGTGCCAGCACGACAAGCGGGAGGGGTAATGAGCAGTTCTTC. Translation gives CASTTSGRGNEQFF.

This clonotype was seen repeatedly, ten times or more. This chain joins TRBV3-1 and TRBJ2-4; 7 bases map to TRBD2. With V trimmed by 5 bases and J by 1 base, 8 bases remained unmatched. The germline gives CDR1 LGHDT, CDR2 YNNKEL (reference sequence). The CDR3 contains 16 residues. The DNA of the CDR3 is TGTGCCAGCAGCTACATAGGGAGGGACGCCAAAAACATTCAGTACTTC. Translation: CASSYIGRDAKNIQYF.

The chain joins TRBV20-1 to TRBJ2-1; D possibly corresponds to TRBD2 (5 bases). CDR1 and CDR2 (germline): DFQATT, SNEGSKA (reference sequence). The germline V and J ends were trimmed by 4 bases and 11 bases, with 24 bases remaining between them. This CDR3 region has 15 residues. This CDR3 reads CSAKSTGNPTDQQFF. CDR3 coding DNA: TGCAGTGCTAAGAGCACCGGGAACCCAACGGACCAGCAGTTCTTC.

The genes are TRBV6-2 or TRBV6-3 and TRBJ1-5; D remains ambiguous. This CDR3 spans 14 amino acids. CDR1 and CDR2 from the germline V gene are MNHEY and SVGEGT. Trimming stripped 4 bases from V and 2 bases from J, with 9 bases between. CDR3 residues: CASSLAWGNQPQHF. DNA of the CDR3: TGTGCCAGCAGTTTAGCTTGGGGCAATCAGCCCCAGCATTTT.

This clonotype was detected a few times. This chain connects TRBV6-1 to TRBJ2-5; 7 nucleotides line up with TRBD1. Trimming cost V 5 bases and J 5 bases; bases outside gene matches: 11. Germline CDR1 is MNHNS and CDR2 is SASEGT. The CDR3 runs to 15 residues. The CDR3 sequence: CASSFTGERRETQYF. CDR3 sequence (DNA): TGTGCCAGCAGTTTTACAGGGGAACGGCGGGAGACCCAGTACTTC.

The CDR3 nucleotides are TGTGCCAGCCCTCGTGGGGGGCGATCAAACACTGAAGCTTTCTTT. It translates to CASPRGGRSNTEAFF. The V gene is TRBV11-2, the J gene TRBJ1-1; perhaps TRBD1 as D (6 bases). V was shortened by 8 bases and J by 2 bases, with 18 bases between the two germline ends. CDR1 is SGHAT, CDR2 FQNNGV, per germline. This CDR3 is built from 15 residues.

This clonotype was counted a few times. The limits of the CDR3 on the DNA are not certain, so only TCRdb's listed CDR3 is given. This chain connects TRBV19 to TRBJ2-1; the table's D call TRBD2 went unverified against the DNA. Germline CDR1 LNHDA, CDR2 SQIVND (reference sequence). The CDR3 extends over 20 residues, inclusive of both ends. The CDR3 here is CASSTRYGLAGLSGVDEQFF.

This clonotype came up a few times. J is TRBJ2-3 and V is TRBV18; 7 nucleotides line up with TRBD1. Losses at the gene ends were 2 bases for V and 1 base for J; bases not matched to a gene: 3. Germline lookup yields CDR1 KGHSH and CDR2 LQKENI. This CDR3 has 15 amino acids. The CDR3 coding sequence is TGTGCCAGCTCACCAAGGACAGGCGGCACAGATACGCAGTATTTT. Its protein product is CASSPRTGGTDTQYF. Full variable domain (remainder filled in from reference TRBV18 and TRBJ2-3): NAGVMQNPRHLVRRRGQEARLRCSPMKGHSHVYWYRQLPEEGLKFMVYLQKENIIDESGMPKERFSAEFPKEGPSILRIQQVVRGDSAAYFCASSPRTGGTDTQYFGPGTRLTVL.

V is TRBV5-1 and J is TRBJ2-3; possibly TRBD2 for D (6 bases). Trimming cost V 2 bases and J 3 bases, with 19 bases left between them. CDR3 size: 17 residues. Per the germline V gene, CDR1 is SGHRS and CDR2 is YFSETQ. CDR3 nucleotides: TGCGCCAGCAGCTTCAATCCGATAGGAGGAGGGACAGATACGCAGTATTTT. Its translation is CASSFNPIGGGTDTQYF.

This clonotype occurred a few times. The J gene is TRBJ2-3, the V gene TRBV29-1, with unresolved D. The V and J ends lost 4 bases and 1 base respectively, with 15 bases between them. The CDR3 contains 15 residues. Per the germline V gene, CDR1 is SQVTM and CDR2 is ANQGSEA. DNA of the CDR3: TGCAGCGTTGCCGCGGTGGGCCTGGGCACAGATACGCAGTATTTT. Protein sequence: CSVAAVGLGTDTQYF.

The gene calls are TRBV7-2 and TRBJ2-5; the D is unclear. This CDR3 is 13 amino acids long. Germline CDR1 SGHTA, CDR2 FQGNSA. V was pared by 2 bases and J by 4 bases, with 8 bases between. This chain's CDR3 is CASSLPGPETQYF. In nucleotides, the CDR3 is TGTGCCAGCAGCTTACCCGGACCAGAGACCCAGTACTTC.

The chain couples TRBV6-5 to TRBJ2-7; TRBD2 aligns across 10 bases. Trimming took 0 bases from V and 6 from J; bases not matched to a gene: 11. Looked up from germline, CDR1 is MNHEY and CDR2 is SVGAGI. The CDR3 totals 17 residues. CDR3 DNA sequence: TGTGCCAGCAGTTACTCGAGTTCCCTAGCGGGAGTTGCCGAGCAGTACTTC. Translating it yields CASSYSSSLAGVAEQYF.

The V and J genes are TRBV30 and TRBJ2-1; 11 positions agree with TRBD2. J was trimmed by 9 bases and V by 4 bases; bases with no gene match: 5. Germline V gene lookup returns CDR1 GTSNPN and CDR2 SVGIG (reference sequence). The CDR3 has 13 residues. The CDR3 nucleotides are TGTGCCTGGAAACTAGCGGGAGAAATTGAGCAGTTCTTC. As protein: CAWKLAGEIEQFF.

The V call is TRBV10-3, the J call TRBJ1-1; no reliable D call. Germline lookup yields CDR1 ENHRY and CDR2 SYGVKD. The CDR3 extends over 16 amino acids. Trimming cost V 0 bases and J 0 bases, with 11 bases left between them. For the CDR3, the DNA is TGTGCCATCAGTGAGTCTAGGGTTGGGATGAACACTGAAGCTTTCTTT. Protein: CAISESRVGMNTEAFF.

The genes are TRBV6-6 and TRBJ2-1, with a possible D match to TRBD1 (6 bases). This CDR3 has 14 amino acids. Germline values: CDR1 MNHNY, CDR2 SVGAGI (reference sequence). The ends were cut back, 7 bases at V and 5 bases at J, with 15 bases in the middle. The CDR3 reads CASNSRGIHNEQFF. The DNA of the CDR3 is TGTGCCAGCAACTCCAGGGGTATCCACAATGAGCAGTTCTTC.

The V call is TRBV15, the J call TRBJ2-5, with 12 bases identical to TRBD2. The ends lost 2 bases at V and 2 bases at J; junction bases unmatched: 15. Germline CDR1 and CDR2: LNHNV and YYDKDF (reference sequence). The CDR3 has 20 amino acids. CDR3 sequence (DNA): TGTGCCACCAGCAGATCCCGGGGACTAGCGGGTCTTCATGCTCAAGAGACCCAGTACTTC. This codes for CATSRSRGLAGLHAQETQYF. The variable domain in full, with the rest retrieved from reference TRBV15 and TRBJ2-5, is DAMVIQNPRYQVTQFGKPVTLSCSQTLNHNVMYWYQQKSSQAPKLLFHYYDKDFNNEADTPDNFQSRRPNTSFCFLDIRSPGLGDTAMYLCATSRSRGLAGLHAQETQYFGPGTRLLVL.